This passage covers 18 T cell receptor beta chains from one sample sequenced in a study of CD8+ T cells in alopecia areata. Sequencing templates came from extracted RNA that was reverse transcribed into cDNA. Data came from immunoSEQ multiplex PCR; TCRdb stores just in-frame clones and leaves some out. The table has about 64,000 clones, roughly 45% seen once. Sequenced input: NKG2D-low CD8+ T cells sorted from blood. All receptors derive from a human donor with alopecia areata.

This clone was observed a few times. The J gene is TRBJ1-1, the V gene TRBV29-1, with TRBD1 matching over 11 bases. J gave up 4 bases and V 6 bases, and 10 bases lay outside the gene matches. Germline CDR1 and CDR2: SQVTM and ANQGSEA. CDR3 length: 15 amino acids. The CDR3 bases are TGCAGCGTCGTCACGGTTGGGACAGGGGGCACTGAAGCTTTCTTT. It is translated as CSVVTVGTGGTEAFF.

The V call is TRBV29-1, the J call TRBJ1-2; D call uncertain. Germline assignment: CDR1 SQVTM and CDR2 ANQGSEA. The CDR3 runs to 10 residues. Trimming shortened V by 0 bases and J by 6 bases, and 2 bases separated the two germline ends. The CDR3 here is CSVEEHGYTF. As DNA, the CDR3 is TGCAGCGTTGAAGAGCATGGCTACACCTTC.

The chain employs TRBV2 and TRBJ2-6; D assignment may be TRBD1 or TRBD2 (5 bases each). The V gene lost 8 bases and the J gene lost 4 bases, with 15 bases spanning the gap. Germline CDR1 is SNHLY and CDR2 is FYNNEI. This CDR3 has 15 amino acids. The CDR3 here is CASPRPRDGANVLTF. The CDR3 region has the DNA TGTGCCAGCCCCCGCCCGAGGGACGGGGCCAACGTCCTGACTTTC.

The chain uses TRBV5-6 and TRBJ2-3, with 9 bases lining up with TRBD2. V lost 5 bases and J lost 1; bases outside the gene matches: 17. The CDR3 has 19 amino acids. Germline V gene data show CDR1 as SGHDT and CDR2 as YYEEEE. CDR3 coding DNA: TGTGCCAGCAGGGGCCGGGCCCTCCAACTAGCGGGCCGCACAGATACGCAGTATTTT. This encodes CASRGRALQLAGRTDTQYF. The whole variable domain, filled in from reference TRBV5-6 and TRBJ2-3, reads DAGVTQSPTHLIKTRGQQVTLRCSPKSGHDTVSWYQQALGQGPQFIFQYYEEEERQRGNFPDRFSGHQFPNYSSELNVNALLLGDSALYLCASRGRALQLAGRTDTQYFGPGTRLTVL.

The rearrangement joins TRBV2 to TRBJ2-7; 8 positions match TRBD2. The germline V gene encodes CDR1 SNHLY and CDR2 FYNNEI. The CDR3 consists of 15 residues. The trim removed 7 bases at V and 3 bases at J, leaving 11 bases unmatched. Here the CDR3 reads CASTPLPGGNYEQYF. As DNA, the CDR3 is TGTGCCAGCACCCCCCTGCCGGGAGGGAACTACGAGCAGTACTTC.

V usage is TRBV29-1 and J usage is TRBJ1-2; 7 bases line up with TRBD1. Trimming cost V 6 bases and J 2 bases; bases outside gene matches: 6. Germline V CDR1 and CDR2: SQVTM, ANQGSEA. CDR3 length: 13 residues. The CDR3 DNA sequence: TGCAGCGTCGGGGACAGCCTAAACTATGGCTACACCTTC. Translated, it gives CSVGDSLNYGYTF.

The chain has TRBV6-5 and TRBJ1-1; D possibly corresponds to TRBD1 (5 bases). Trimming left V 6 bases short and J 1 base short, with 15 bases between. The CDR3 runs to 15 residues. CDR1 is MNHEY, CDR2 SVGAGI, per germline. This CDR3 is CASSSLRDRNTEAFF. The CDR3 region has the DNA TGTGCCAGCAGCTCCCTCCGAGACAGGAACACTGAAGCTTTCTTT.

V is TRBV7-9 and J is TRBJ2-7; no clear D. CDR1 is SEHNR and CDR2 is FQNEAQ in the germline V gene (reference sequence). Trimming removed 4 bases at V and 4 bases at J, with 8 bases between. This CDR3 comprises 12 residues. CDR3 region: CASSSPKYEQYF. CDR3 coding DNA: TGTGCCAGCAGCTCTCCTAAGTACGAGCAGTACTTC.

This clone was counted between two and nine times. This chain links TRBV7-9 with TRBJ2-5, with D unresolved. Trimming cost V 4 bases and J 9 bases, with 12 bases left between them. The CDR3 covers 12 residues. The germline V gene encodes CDR1 SEHNR and CDR2 FQNEAQ (reference sequence). In nucleotides, the CDR3 is TGTGCCAGCAGCTCCCGAACCCCGGCCCAGTACTTC. Translating it yields CASSSRTPAQYF.

V and J are TRBV7-2 and TRBJ2-3, with a possible D match to TRBD2 (6 bases). Per germline, CDR1 SGHTA and CDR2 FQGNSA. Deletions cut 5 bases from V and 2 bases from J, with 11 bases between. The CDR3 contains 14 residues. CDR3 region: CASSRAGSTDTQYF. The DNA of the CDR3 is TGTGCCAGCAGCCGGGCGGGGTCCACAGATACGCAGTATTTT.

The chain uses TRBV9 and TRBJ2-3; D uncertain. V was trimmed by 4 bases and J by 2 bases, leaving 11 bases between them. This CDR3 region has 14 residues. Per the germline V gene, CDR1 is SGDLS and CDR2 is YYNGEE. CDR3 region: CASSFRTVTDTQYF. The CDR3 region has the DNA TGTGCCAGCAGCTTCCGGACGGTCACAGATACGCAGTATTTT.

The V and J genes are TRBV29-1 and TRBJ2-7; tentative D call: TRBD2 (5 bases). The CDR3 runs 12 residues. The germline CDR1 and CDR2 sequences are SQVTM and ANQGSEA. Trimming removed 5 bases at V and 2 bases at J, with 10 bases between. DNA for the CDR3: TGCAGCGTTCCCTCCGGGGCCTACGAGCAGTACTTC. Protein product: CSVPSGAYEQYF.

This clone was seen only a few times. The chain recombines TRBV28 with TRBJ2-3, with D unclear. This CDR3 comprises 16 residues. CDR1 and CDR2 from the germline V gene are MDHEN and SYDVKM. V was cut by 8 bases and J by 4 bases, with 22 bases left in between. This CDR3 reads CASRFVRTISADTQYF. CDR3 coding DNA: TGTGCCAGCCGCTTCGTACGCACCATTTCCGCAGATACGCAGTATTTT.

CDR3 residues: CASSSGLAGGGRQTQYF. CDR3 in DNA: TGTGCCAGCAGCTCGGGCCTAGCGGGGGGCGGTAGGCAGACCCAGTACTTC. J is TRBJ2-5 and V is TRBV9, with 11 bases lining up with TRBD2. CDR3 size: 17 residues. In germline, CDR1 is SGDLS, CDR2 YYNGEE. V trimming: 4 bases; J trimming: 6 bases; junction bases outside the gene matches: 14.

About this clone itself: One junction end does not reproduce the germline sequence, and a read error may be involved. The chain carries TRBV2 and TRBJ2-6; D call uncertain. The germline CDR1 and CDR2 sequences are SNHLY and FYNNEI. This CDR3 has 15 amino acids. The CDR3 loop is CASTELRAGANVLTF. The CDR3 region has the DNA TGTGCCAGCACTGAATTAAGGGCTGGGGCCAACGTCCTGACTTTC.

This clone came up a few times. The genes are TRBV7-9 and TRBJ2-3; D not resolved. V lost 5 bases and J 1 base, leaving 10 bases between the germline ends. The CDR3 has 14 amino acids. Germline CDR1 reads SEHNR; CDR2 reads FQNEAQ (reference sequence). Here the CDR3 DNA reads TGTGCCAGCAGCGCAAAGCCCCGCACAGATACGCAGTATTTT. This encodes CASSAKPRTDTQYF.

The chain combines TRBV4-1 with TRBJ2-7, with D tentatively TRBD1 (6 bases). This CDR3 is 13 amino acids long. V was pared by 6 bases and J by 5 bases, with 14 bases between. The germline gives CDR1 MGHRA, CDR2 YSYEKL. The CDR3 region is CASSPLQGHEQYF. CDR3 sequence (DNA): TGCGCCAGCAGTCCACTACAGGGACACGAGCAGTACTTC.

This clone is a singleton in its sample. CDR3 protein: CASSLTVNQPQHF. CDR3 DNA: TGTGCCAGCAGCTTAACGGTGAATCAGCCCCAGCATTTT. The chain links TRBV7-3 to TRBJ1-5; D is uncertain. Germline V CDR1 and CDR2: SGHTA, FQGTGA. This CDR3 is built from 13 residues. V lost 0 bases and J lost 4, with 4 bases in between.